A selection of T cell receptor beta chains follows, all from one sample in a study of T cells expressing NK-cell markers. TCRdb processed the 5' RACE reads again and assigns one entry to each CDR3 protein, with no DNA. Its table lists hundreds of thousands of distinct CDR3 sequences. The sequenced sample consisted of blood T cells: a sorted CD56 or NKG2C T cell subset, CD4+ or CD8+ T cells, or bulk PBMC T cells (not recorded which). These receptors were collected from a man aged 18 to 29 in good health. The CDR3 runs from the conserved cysteine through the conserved F or W.

cdr3_aa	v_call	j_call
CSARDEGGTQPQHF	TRBV20-1	TRBJ1-5
CASSPLQGRNTEAFF	TRBV12-3/TRBV12-4	TRBJ1-1
CSARGRLAGALNEQFF	TRBV20-1	TRBJ2-1
CASTLGGLKTGELFF	TRBV28	TRBJ2-2
CAFVTGEADQPQHF	TRBV21-1	TRBJ1-5
CASSPGGGAHEQFF	TRBV18	TRBJ2-1
CASSSRLDLIEQYF	TRBV5-1	TRBJ2-7
CASSRGGGRGTDTQYF	TRBV6-1	TRBJ2-3
CSATGQHQPQHF	TRBV20-1	TRBJ1-5
CASSSPGGTNEKLFF	TRBV5-5	TRBJ1-4
CASSQEGRWGTGELFF	TRBV4-1	TRBJ2-2
CASSLSWGGAAFF	TRBV27	TRBJ1-1
CSVGLGGYGYTF	TRBV29-1	TRBJ1-2
CASSLTGVGDTQYF	TRBV5-1	TRBJ2-3
CASSYTGMRTANNEKLFF	TRBV6-2/TRBV6-3	TRBJ1-4
CASSLFPSQETQYF	TRBV28	TRBJ2-5
CASSLRTSGSVTQYF	TRBV28	TRBJ2-3
CSARITGRTDTQYF	TRBV20-1	TRBJ2-3
CASSQFVGRVETGELFF	TRBV3-1	TRBJ2-2
CASSLEGKREQYF	TRBV5-1	TRBJ2-7
CASSQLNTVTVYNEQFF	TRBV11-2	TRBJ2-1
CASSYGLSTDTQYF	TRBV12-3/TRBV12-4	TRBJ2-3
CSMWLVETGELFF	TRBV20-1	TRBJ2-2
CATSSLETQYF	TRBV24-1	TRBJ2-5
CASSRDRRNSPLHF	TRBV5-1	TRBJ1-6
CAISEYEVAKNIQYF	TRBV10-3	TRBJ2-4
CASSPGQRNTIYF	TRBV7-2	TRBJ1-3
CASSLTAGVLYNEQFF	TRBV12-3/TRBV12-4	TRBJ2-1
CAREIDRGSGYTF	TRBV2	TRBJ1-2
CASRRIGGGYTF	TRBV12-3/TRBV12-4	TRBJ1-2
CASSIGLTGGNTIYF	TRBV12-3/TRBV12-4	TRBJ1-3
CASSLSGIGELFF	TRBV5-5	TRBJ2-2
CASRPKRGTGDYEQYF	TRBV6-5	TRBJ2-7
CASSYAPYRGGLFF	TRBV6-2/TRBV6-3	TRBJ2-2
CASSSTGPSTGELFF	TRBV5-1	TRBJ2-2
CASRTTPGEYGYTF	TRBV9	TRBJ1-2
CASSLISGTPYNEQFF	TRBV27	TRBJ2-1
CAISESDRGPISGNTIYF	TRBV10-3	TRBJ1-3
CATSRDRGSGDTQYF	TRBV24-1	TRBJ2-3
CASSYVQLRELFF	TRBV6-5	TRBJ2-2
CASSRTVETQYF	TRBV5-5	TRBJ2-5
CASKICRRNQPQHF	TRBV21-1	TRBJ1-5
CASSVRTGGSYEQYF	TRBV27	TRBJ2-7
CASSQGGSRNRDTEAFF	TRBV4-1	TRBJ1-1